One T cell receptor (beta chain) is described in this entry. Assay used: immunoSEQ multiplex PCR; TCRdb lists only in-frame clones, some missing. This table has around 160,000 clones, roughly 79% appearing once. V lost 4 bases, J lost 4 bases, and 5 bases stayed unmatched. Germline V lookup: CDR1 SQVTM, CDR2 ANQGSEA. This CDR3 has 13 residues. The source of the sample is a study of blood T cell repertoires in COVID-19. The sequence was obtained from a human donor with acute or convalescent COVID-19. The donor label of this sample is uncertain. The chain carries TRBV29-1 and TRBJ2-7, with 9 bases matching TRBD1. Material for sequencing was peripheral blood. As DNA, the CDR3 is TGCAGCGTTGTGGACAGGGGAACTTACGAGCAGTACTTC. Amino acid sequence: CSVVDRGTYEQYF.